A selection of T cell receptor beta chains follows, all from one sample in a study of cytomegalovirus exposure and HLA in healthy donors. TCRdb's table, derived via immunoSEQ multiplex PCR, lists solely in-frame clones and lacks some. This sample has 60,000 to 90,000 clones, with approximately 67% found just once. Sequencing was carried out using PBMCs. Receptors were obtained from a man in his forties in good health and CMV-seropositive. Each CDR3 is given with its conserved first and last residue. The D gene is left open where the match is weak. Clone size is shown for a subset of rows, as once, few, many or a class of expanded clone.

J gene	D gene	clone size	V gene	CDR3 protein	CDR3 DNA
TRBJ1-5	NA	NA	TRBV19	CASSIRAHQPQHF	TGTGCCAGTAGTATCAGGGCACATCAGCCCCAGCATTTT
TRBJ1-4	TRBD1	NA	TRBV5-6	CASSSGQGVEKLFF	TGTGCCAGCAGCTCCGGACAGGGGGTTGAAAAACTGTTTTTT
TRBJ2-7	NA	NA	TRBV7-2	CASSTQGGHIYEQYF	TGTGCCAGCAGCACCCAGGGCGGACATATTTACGAGCAGTACTTC
TRBJ2-1	TRBD1	NA	TRBV7-3	CASSPNRGQNEQFF	TGTGCCAGCAGCCCCAACAGGGGGCAAAATGAGCAGTTCTTC
TRBJ2-3	TRBD1	NA	TRBV5-1	CASSGGTGAPDTQYF	TGCGCCAGCAGCGGGGGGACAGGGGCCCCAGATACGCAGTATTTT
TRBJ2-3	TRBD1	NA	TRBV7-6	CASSSGQGSDTQYF	TGTGCCAGCAGCTCCGGACAGGGTTCAGATACGCAGTATTTT
TRBJ2-7	NA	NA	TRBV2	CASTSPAGITYQQYF	TGTGCCAGCACTTCGCCGGCAGGAATTACCTACCAGCAGTACTTC
TRBJ1-4	NA	NA	TRBV6-1	CASSKDSPTNEKLFF	TGTGCCAGCAGTAAGGACAGCCCAACTAATGAAAAACTGTTTTTT
TRBJ1-1	NA	few	TRBV7-8	CASQRGPGNTEAFF	TGTGCCAGCCAAAGGGGTCCGGGGAACACTGAAGCTTTCTTT
TRBJ2-7	TRBD1	NA	TRBV19	CASSIEDRGGSYEQYF	TGTGCCAGTAGTATCGAGGACAGGGGAGGATCCTACGAGCAGTACTTC
TRBJ1-1	TRBD1	once	TRBV27	CASSSGDRGTAFF	TGTGCCAGCAGTTCAGGGGACAGGGGAACAGCTTTCTTT
TRBJ2-5	NA	NA	TRBV18	CASSPQGETQYF	TGTGCCAGCTCACCACAGGGGGAGACCCAGTACTTC
TRBJ2-3	NA	NA	TRBV29-1	CSVEGGPGLLSTDTQYF	TGCAGCGTTGAAGGAGGCCCGGGACTCCTTAGCACAGATACGCAGTATTTT
TRBJ2-1	NA	few	TRBV5-1	CASGPHVSYNEQFF	TGCGCCAGCGGGCCTCATGTCTCCTACAATGAGCAGTTCTTC
TRBJ1-5	NA	NA	TRBV15	CATSRGQATEPQHF	TGTGCCACCAGCAGAGGACAGGCAACTGAGCCCCAGCATTTT
TRBJ2-2	NA	once	TRBV5-1	CASSLANTGELFF	TGCGCCAGCAGCTTAGCTAACACCGGGGAGCTGTTTTTT
TRBJ1-1	TRBD1	NA	TRBV5-6	CASSLVGQGNTEAFF	TGTGCCAGCAGCTTGGTGGGACAGGGGAACACTGAAGCTTTCTTT
TRBJ1-2	TRBD1	once	TRBV7-3	CASSLKAGGDGYTF	TGTGCCAGCAGCTTAAAGGCAGGGGGCGATGGCTACACCTTC
TRBJ1-2	NA	NA	TRBV7-9	CASSRGVGLYGYTF	TGTGCCAGCAGCAGAGGAGTCGGCCTCTATGGCTACACCTTC
TRBJ1-4	NA	NA	TRBV7-2	CASSSTVTATNEKLFF	TGTGCCAGCAGCTCGACAGTAACGGCAACTAATGAAAAACTGTTTTTT
TRBJ2-5	TRBD2	NA	TRBV7-9	CASSLSSREGGETQYF	TGTGCCAGCAGCTTAAGTAGCCGGGAGGGCGGAGAGACCCAGTACTTC
TRBJ1-1	NA	NA	TRBV19	CASSPRTWPNTEAFF	TGTGCCAGTAGTCCAAGAACATGGCCGAACACTGAAGCTTTCTTT
TRBJ2-2	NA	NA	TRBV18	CASSPPDGRVAGELFF	TGTGCCAGCTCACCACCGGACGGGAGAGTCGCCGGGGAGCTGTTTTTT
TRBJ1-1	TRBD1	few	TRBV5-6	CASSSLDRQGEAFF	TGTGCCAGCAGCTCCCTAGACCGACAGGGTGAAGCTTTCTTT
TRBJ2-7	NA	NA	TRBV6-5	CASSSVPLGGNEQYF	TGTGCCAGCAGTTCGGTCCCTTTGGGGGGAAACGAGCAGTACTTC
TRBJ1-4	NA	few	TRBV29-1	CSVGGPNEKLFF	TGCAGCGTCGGCGGGCCTAATGAAAAACTGTTTTTT
TRBJ1-1	NA	once	TRBV27	CASSRPLGRDTEAFF	TGTGCCAGCAGTAGACCCTTGGGCAGGGACACTGAAGCTTTCTTT
TRBJ2-3	TRBD2	NA	TRBV5-1	CASRAGVAGSTDTQYF	TGCGCCAGCAGGGCAGGAGTAGCGGGAAGCACAGATACGCAGTATTTT
TRBJ1-1	NA	NA	TRBV6-5	CASSYSGGYGTEAFF	TGTGCCAGCAGTTACTCGGGGGGGTACGGCACTGAAGCTTTCTTT
TRBJ1-2	NA	NA	TRBV28	CASSPSTIYGYTF	TGTGCCAGCAGTCCTAGCACAATCTATGGCTACACCTTC
TRBJ1-5	TRBD1	NA	TRBV28	CASTPIRDRDWDQPQHF	TGTGCCAGCACCCCTATCCGGGACAGGGATTGGGATCAGCCCCAGCATTTT
TRBJ1-6	NA	NA	TRBV6-5	CASSMEGSYNSPLHF	TGTGCCAGCAGTATGGAGGGGTCCTATAATTCACCCCTCCACTTT
TRBJ2-1	NA	NA	TRBV19	CASKRNFEQFF	TGTGCCAGCAAGAGGAATTTTGAGCAGTTCTTC
TRBJ2-2	NA	few	TRBV19	CASSVILANTGELFF	TGTGCCAGTAGTGTGATTCTAGCGAACACCGGGGAGCTGTTTTTT
TRBJ1-1	NA	NA	TRBV9	CASSVDSGGTEAFF	TGTGCCAGCAGCGTAGACTCCGGCGGCACTGAAGCTTTCTTT
TRBJ2-7	TRBD2	few	TRBV7-3	CASSPGGSSYEQYF	TGTGCCAGCAGCCCCGGGGGGTCCTCCTACGAGCAGTACTTC
TRBJ1-3	TRBD1	NA	TRBV5-4	CASSPDRERGNTIYF	TGTGCCAGCAGCCCGGACAGGGAACGTGGAAACACCATATATTTT
TRBJ2-2	TRBD1	NA	TRBV5-1	CASSLFPQGHTGELFF	TGCGCCAGCAGCCTATTCCCACAGGGGCACACCGGGGAGCTGTTTTTT
TRBJ1-1	TRBD1	NA	TRBV18	CASSPNPTGLNTEAFF	TGTGCCAGCTCACCTAACCCGACAGGGCTAAACACTGAAGCTTTCTTT
TRBJ2-7	NA	NA	TRBV28	CASSSQVGGSGYEQYF	TGTGCCAGCAGTTCCCAGGTGGGTGGGTCCGGCTACGAGCAGTACTTC